This is a list of T cell receptor beta chains from one sample in a study of blood T cell repertoires in COVID-19. Generated by immunoSEQ multiplex PCR, the TCRdb table keeps only in-frame clones and is missing some. Of around 130,000 clones listed, 80% are singletons. Sequenced sample: peripheral blood. The receptors derive from a man between 65 and 80 years old with acute or convalescent COVID-19. The CDR3 runs from the conserved cysteine through the conserved F or W. The D gene is left open where the match is weak.

v_gene: TRBV18; j_gene: TRBJ2-3; d_gene: TRBD1; CDR3aa: CASGGQGGPDTQYF
v_gene: TRBV6-5; j_gene: TRBJ1-2; d_gene: NA; CDR3aa: CASSPAGTNYGYTF
v_gene: TRBV6-6; j_gene: TRBJ1-5; d_gene: TRBD1; CDR3aa: CASSRTGGNQPQHF
v_gene: TRBV3-1/TRBV3-2; j_gene: TRBJ2-7; d_gene: TRBD2; CDR3aa: CASSQGLAGVYEQYF
v_gene: TRBV27; j_gene: TRBJ2-2; d_gene: TRBD2; CDR3aa: CASSVLLGTSGTGELFF
v_gene: TRBV29-1; j_gene: TRBJ1-2; d_gene: TRBD1; CDR3aa: CSDRQGADGYTF
v_gene: TRBV24-1; j_gene: TRBJ2-2; d_gene: NA; CDR3aa: CATQGRARSVTGELFF
v_gene: TRBV27; j_gene: TRBJ2-5; d_gene: TRBD1; CDR3aa: CASSLRTGRETQYF
v_gene: TRBV20-1; j_gene: TRBJ2-5; d_gene: TRBD2; CDR3aa: CSASGLAGVFSETQYF
v_gene: TRBV27; j_gene: TRBJ2-2; d_gene: NA; CDR3aa: CASSFTGNTGELFF
v_gene: TRBV2; j_gene: TRBJ1-6; d_gene: NA; CDR3aa: CASSEGANNSPLHF
v_gene: TRBV27; j_gene: TRBJ1-6; d_gene: NA; CDR3aa: CASSWRGNNSPLHF
v_gene: TRBV7-8; j_gene: TRBJ1-5; d_gene: NA; CDR3aa: CASSYIPGQPQHF
v_gene: TRBV5-1; j_gene: TRBJ2-3; d_gene: NA; CDR3aa: CASSFQATDTQYF
v_gene: TRBV24-1; j_gene: TRBJ2-5; d_gene: TRBD1; CDR3aa: CATSDSRTGGKTQYF
v_gene: TRBV30; j_gene: TRBJ2-7; d_gene: NA; CDR3aa: CAWSQGSYEQYF
v_gene: TRBV6-5; j_gene: TRBJ1-5; d_gene: TRBD1; CDR3aa: CASSIRGNSNQPQHF
v_gene: TRBV6-5; j_gene: TRBJ2-7; d_gene: TRBD1; CDR3aa: CASSFDRGSYEQYF
v_gene: TRBV6-6; j_gene: TRBJ1-6; d_gene: NA; CDR3aa: CASSPRAVEYSYNSPLHF
v_gene: TRBV7-8; j_gene: TRBJ1-2; d_gene: NA; CDR3aa: CASSLGLIGDYGYTF
v_gene: TRBV5-1; j_gene: TRBJ2-7; d_gene: NA; CDR3aa: CASSLIALGSYEQYF
v_gene: TRBV2; j_gene: TRBJ1-6; d_gene: NA; CDR3aa: CASSVRGSDSPLHF
v_gene: TRBV7-6; j_gene: TRBJ1-5; d_gene: TRBD1; CDR3aa: CASSPGQGGNQPQHF
v_gene: TRBV6-5; j_gene: TRBJ1-1; d_gene: TRBD1; CDR3aa: CASRSDRVHTEAFF
v_gene: TRBV10-2; j_gene: TRBJ2-2; d_gene: NA; CDR3aa: CASSESTAATGELFF
v_gene: TRBV5-1; j_gene: TRBJ2-1; d_gene: TRBD2; CDR3aa: CASSLDGASARGDEQFF
v_gene: TRBV10-3; j_gene: TRBJ1-1; d_gene: NA; CDR3aa: CAISHGTQRMNTEAFF
v_gene: TRBV15; j_gene: TRBJ1-4; d_gene: TRBD1; CDR3aa: CATSRGTGDEKLFF
v_gene: TRBV9; j_gene: TRBJ2-2; d_gene: NA; CDR3aa: CASSVEEGYGELFF
v_gene: TRBV6-2/TRBV6-3; j_gene: TRBJ1-5; d_gene: NA; CDR3aa: CASSYRTLEGQPQHF
v_gene: TRBV28; j_gene: TRBJ1-5; d_gene: NA; CDR3aa: CASRPGAPINQPQHF
v_gene: TRBV5-1; j_gene: TRBJ2-5; d_gene: NA; CDR3aa: CASKSGVVWETQYF
v_gene: TRBV6-6; j_gene: TRBJ1-3; d_gene: TRBD1; CDR3aa: CASSYLDRAGNTIYF
v_gene: TRBV19; j_gene: TRBJ1-5; d_gene: TRBD1; CDR3aa: CASSNPYRGRGDQPQHF
v_gene: TRBV6-5; j_gene: TRBJ2-5; d_gene: NA; CDR3aa: CASSYSKSSDQETQYF
v_gene: TRBV27; j_gene: TRBJ1-1; d_gene: NA; CDR3aa: CASSRELIQGGTEAFF
v_gene: TRBV3-1/TRBV3-2; j_gene: TRBJ1-5; d_gene: TRBD1; CDR3aa: CASSLSGTGVNQPQHF
v_gene: TRBV5-1; j_gene: TRBJ1-1; d_gene: NA; CDR3aa: CASSSSQGNEAFF
v_gene: TRBV7-9; j_gene: TRBJ2-1; d_gene: NA; CDR3aa: CAPSVSGGEGGQFF
v_gene: TRBV7-3; j_gene: TRBJ2-5; d_gene: TRBD1; CDR3aa: CASSVFGTGGEETQYF
v_gene: TRBV6-5; j_gene: TRBJ1-2; d_gene: NA; CDR3aa: CASSYLRLNYGYTF
v_gene: TRBV10-3; j_gene: TRBJ2-7; d_gene: TRBD1; CDR3aa: CAISFQGASSYEQYF
v_gene: TRBV3-1/TRBV3-2; j_gene: TRBJ2-5; d_gene: NA; CDR3aa: CASSYNGLPGETQYF
v_gene: TRBV11-2; j_gene: TRBJ2-2; d_gene: TRBD1; CDR3aa: CASSLDTRDRGYTGELFF
v_gene: TRBV28; j_gene: TRBJ1-5; d_gene: TRBD1; CDR3aa: CASSLAGTGGRNQPQHF
v_gene: TRBV5-1; j_gene: TRBJ1-3; d_gene: NA; CDR3aa: CASSSSIQVSGNTIYF
v_gene: TRBV19; j_gene: TRBJ2-7; d_gene: TRBD1; CDR3aa: CASSIKKGAGEQYF
v_gene: TRBV4-1; j_gene: TRBJ1-2; d_gene: NA; CDR3aa: CASSQERGPGYTF
v_gene: TRBV3-1/TRBV3-2; j_gene: TRBJ1-5; d_gene: NA; CDR3aa: CASTRGISNQPQHF
v_gene: TRBV5-1; j_gene: TRBJ2-7; d_gene: TRBD1; CDR3aa: CASRPAGTGAYEQYF